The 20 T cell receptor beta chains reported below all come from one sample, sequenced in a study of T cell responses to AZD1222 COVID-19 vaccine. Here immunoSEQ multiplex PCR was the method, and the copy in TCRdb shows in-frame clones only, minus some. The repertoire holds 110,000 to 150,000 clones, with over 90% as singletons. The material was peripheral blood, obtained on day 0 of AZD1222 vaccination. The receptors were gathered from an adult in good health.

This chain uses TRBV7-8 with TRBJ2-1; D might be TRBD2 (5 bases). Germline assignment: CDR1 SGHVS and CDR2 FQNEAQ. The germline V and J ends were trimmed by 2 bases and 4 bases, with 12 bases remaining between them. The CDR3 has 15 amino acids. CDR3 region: CASSLRGLPYNEQFF. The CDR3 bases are TGTGCCAGCAGCTTACGAGGGCTCCCATACAATGAGCAGTTCTTC.

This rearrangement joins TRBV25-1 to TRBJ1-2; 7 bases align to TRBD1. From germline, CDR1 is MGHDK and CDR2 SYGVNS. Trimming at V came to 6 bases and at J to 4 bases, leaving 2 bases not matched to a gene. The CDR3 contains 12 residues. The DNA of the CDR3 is TGTGCCAGCAGCGGGACAGCCTATGGCTACACCTTC. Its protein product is CASSGTAYGYTF.

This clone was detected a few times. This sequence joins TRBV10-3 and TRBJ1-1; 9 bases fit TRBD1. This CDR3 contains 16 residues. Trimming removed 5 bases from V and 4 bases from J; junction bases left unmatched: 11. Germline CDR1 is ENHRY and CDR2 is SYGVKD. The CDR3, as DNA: TGTGCCATCAGTACCGGGACAGGGAGTAGGGTCACTGAAGCTTTCTTT. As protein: CAISTGTGSRVTEAFF.

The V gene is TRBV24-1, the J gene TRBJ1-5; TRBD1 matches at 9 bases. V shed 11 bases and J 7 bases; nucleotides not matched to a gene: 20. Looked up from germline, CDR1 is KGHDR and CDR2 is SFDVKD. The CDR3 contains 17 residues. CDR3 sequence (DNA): TGTGCCAACATATCTGGACAGGGGATATCTGTCGGCCAGCCCCAGCATTTT. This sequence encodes CANISGQGISVGQPQHF.

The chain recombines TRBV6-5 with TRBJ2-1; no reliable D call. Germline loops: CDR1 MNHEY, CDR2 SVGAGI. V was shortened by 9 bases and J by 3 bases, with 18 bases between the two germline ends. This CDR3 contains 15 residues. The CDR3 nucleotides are TGTGCCAGTAGCCCCGTTCCACCACTCTACAATGAGCAGTTCTTC. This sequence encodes CASSPVPPLYNEQFF.

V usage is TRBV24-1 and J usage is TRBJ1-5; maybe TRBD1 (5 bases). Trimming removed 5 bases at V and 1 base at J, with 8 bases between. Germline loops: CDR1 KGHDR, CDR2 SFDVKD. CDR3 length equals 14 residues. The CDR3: CATSGRESNQPQHF. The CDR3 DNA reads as TGTGCCACCAGTGGCAGGGAGAGCAATCAGCCCCAGCATTTT.

CDR3 DNA sequence: TGTGCCAGCAGTCCGGACAGGTTCACAGATACGCAGTATTTT. The encoded protein is CASSPDRFTDTQYF. V is TRBV28 and J is TRBJ2-3, with 7 bases that match TRBD1. Germline CDR1 MDHEN, CDR2 SYDVKM. V lost 5 bases, J lost 2 bases, and 4 bases stayed unmatched. The CDR3 is made up of 14 amino acids.

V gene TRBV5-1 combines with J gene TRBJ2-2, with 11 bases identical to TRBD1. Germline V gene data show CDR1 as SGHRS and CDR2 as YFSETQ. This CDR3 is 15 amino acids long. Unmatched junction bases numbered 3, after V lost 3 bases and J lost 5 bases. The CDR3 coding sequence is TGCGCCAGCAGCTCTGGGACAGGGGGTACCGGGGAGCTGTTTTTT. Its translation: CASSSGTGGTGELFF. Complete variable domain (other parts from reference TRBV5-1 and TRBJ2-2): KAGVTQTPRYLIKTRGQQVTLSCSPISGHRSVSWYQQTPGQGLQFLFEYFSETQRNKGNFPGRFSGRQFSNSRSEMNVSTLELGDSALYLCASSSGTGGTGELFFGEGSRLTVL.

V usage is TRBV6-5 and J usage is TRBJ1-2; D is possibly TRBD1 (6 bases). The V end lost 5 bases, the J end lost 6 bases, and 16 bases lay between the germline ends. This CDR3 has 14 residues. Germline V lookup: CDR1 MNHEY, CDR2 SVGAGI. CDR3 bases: TGTGCCAGCAGTACCCGCGACAGGTGGCATGGCTACACCTTC. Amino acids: CASSTRDRWHGYTF.

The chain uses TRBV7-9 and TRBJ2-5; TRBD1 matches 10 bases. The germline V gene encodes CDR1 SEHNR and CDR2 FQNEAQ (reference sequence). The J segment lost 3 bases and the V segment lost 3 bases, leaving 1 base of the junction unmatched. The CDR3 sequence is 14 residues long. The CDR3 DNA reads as TGTGCCAGCAGCTTGACAGGGGGCGAAGAGACCCAGTACTTC. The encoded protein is CASSLTGGEETQYF.

The CDR3 DNA reads TGTGCCAGCAGTTACTCAAGGCTAGATCTCTCCTACGAGCAGTACTTC. Its protein is CASSYSRLDLSYEQYF. The rearrangement uses TRBV6-5 and TRBJ2-7, with no clear D. CDR3 size: 16 residues. V was shortened by 0 bases and J by 0 bases, with 12 bases between the two germline ends. CDR1 and CDR2 from the germline V gene are MNHEY and SVGAGI.

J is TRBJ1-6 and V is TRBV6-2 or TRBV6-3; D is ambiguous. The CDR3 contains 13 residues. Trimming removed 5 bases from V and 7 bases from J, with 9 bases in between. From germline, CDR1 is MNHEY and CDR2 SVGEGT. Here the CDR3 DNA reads TGTGCCAGCAGTCACTATCCGAATTCACCCCTCCACTTT. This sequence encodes CASSHYPNSPLHF.

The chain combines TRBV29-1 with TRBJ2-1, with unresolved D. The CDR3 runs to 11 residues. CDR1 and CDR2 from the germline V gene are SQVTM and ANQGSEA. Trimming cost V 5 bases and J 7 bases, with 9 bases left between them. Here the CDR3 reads CSVKRMNEQFF. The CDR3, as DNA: TGCAGCGTTAAAAGAATGAATGAGCAGTTCTTC.

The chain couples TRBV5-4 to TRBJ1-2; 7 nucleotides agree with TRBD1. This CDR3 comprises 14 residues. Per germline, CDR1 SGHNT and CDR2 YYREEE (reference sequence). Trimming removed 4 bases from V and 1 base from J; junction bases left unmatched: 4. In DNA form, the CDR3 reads TGTGCCAGCAGCCCCGGACAGGTTAACTATGGCTACACCTTC. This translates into CASSPGQVNYGYTF.

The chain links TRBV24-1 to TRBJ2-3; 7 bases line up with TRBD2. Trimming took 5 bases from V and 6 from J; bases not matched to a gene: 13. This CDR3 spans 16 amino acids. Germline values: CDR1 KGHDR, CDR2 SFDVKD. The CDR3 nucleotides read TGTGCCACCAGTGCCGGGGACTACGGGATGGGGGATACGCAGTATTTT. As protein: CATSAGDYGMGDTQYF.

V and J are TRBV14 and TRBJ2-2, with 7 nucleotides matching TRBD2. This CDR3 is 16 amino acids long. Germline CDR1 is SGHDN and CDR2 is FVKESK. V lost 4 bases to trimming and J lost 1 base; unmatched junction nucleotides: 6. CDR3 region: CASSPLTSRNTGELFF. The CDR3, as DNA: TGTGCCAGCAGCCCCTTGACTAGCAGGAACACCGGGGAGCTGTTTTTT. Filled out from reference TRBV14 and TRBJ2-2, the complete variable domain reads EAGVTQFPSHSVIEKGQTVTLRCDPISGHDNLYWYRRVMGKEIKFLLHFVKESKQDESGMPNNRFLAERTGGTYSTLKVQPAELEDSGVYFCASSPLTSRNTGELFFGEGSRLTVL.

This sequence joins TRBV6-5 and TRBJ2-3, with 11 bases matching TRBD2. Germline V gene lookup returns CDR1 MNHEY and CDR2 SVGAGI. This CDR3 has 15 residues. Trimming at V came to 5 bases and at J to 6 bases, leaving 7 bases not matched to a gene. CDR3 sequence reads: CASSTGLAAKDTQYF. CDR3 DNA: TGTGCCAGCAGTACGGGACTAGCGGCTAAGGATACGCAGTATTTT.

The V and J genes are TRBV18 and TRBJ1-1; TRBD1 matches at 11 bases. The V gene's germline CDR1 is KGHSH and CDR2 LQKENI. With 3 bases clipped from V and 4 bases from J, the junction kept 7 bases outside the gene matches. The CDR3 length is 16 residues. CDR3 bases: TGTGCCAGCTCACCCCGGGACAGGGGGGGAATCACTGAAGCTTTCTTT. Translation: CASSPRDRGGITEAFF.

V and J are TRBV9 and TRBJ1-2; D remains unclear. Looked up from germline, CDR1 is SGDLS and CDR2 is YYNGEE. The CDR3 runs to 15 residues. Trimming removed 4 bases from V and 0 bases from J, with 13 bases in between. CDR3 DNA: TGTGCCAGCAGCTACGGCAGGCACCCTAACTATGGCTACACCTTC. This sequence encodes CASSYGRHPNYGYTF.

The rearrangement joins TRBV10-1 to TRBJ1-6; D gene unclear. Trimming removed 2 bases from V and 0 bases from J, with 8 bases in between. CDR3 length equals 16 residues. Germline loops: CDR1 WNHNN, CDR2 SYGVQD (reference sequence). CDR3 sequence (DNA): TGCGCCAGCAGTGAGCCACGAAGCTCCTATAATTCACCCCTCCACTTT. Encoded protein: CASSEPRSSYNSPLHF.